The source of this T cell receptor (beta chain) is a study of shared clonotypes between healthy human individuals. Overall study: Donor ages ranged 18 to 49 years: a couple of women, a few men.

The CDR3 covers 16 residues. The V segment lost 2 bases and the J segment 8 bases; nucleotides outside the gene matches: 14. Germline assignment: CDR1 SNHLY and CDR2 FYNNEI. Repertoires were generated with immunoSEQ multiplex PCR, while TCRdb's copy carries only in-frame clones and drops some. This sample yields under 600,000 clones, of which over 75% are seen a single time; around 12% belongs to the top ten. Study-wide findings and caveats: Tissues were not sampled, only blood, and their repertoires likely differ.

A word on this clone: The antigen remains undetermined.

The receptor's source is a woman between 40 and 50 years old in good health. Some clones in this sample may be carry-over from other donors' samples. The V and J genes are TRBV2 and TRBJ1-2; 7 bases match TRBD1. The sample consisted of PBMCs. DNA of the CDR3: TGTGCCAGCAGTGAACTCAGGGTAGGGGGCCCCGAAGGCTACACCTTC. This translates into CASSELRVGGPEGYTF.